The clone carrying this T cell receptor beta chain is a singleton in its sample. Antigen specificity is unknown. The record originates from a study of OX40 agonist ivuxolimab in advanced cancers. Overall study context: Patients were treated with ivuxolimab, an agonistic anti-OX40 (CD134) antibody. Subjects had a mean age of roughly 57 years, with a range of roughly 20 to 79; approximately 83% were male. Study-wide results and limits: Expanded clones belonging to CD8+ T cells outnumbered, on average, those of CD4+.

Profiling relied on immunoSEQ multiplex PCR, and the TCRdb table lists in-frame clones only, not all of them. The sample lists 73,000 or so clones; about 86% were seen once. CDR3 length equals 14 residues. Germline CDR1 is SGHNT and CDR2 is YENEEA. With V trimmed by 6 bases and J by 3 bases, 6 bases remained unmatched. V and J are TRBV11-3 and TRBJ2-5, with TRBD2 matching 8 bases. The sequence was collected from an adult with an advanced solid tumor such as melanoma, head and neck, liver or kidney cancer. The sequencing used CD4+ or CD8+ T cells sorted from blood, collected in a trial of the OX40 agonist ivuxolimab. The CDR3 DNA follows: TGTGCCAGCAGTTTTAGCGGGACAAAAGAGACCCAGTACTTC. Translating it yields CASSFSGTKETQYF.